The 27 T cell receptor beta chains below were found in one sample sequenced in a study of radiotherapy plus CTLA-4 blockade in lung cancer. TCRdb's table, derived via immunoSEQ multiplex PCR, lists solely in-frame clones and lacks some. The sample records fewer than 65,000 clones, 75% to 80% being singletons. Sequencing used peripheral blood, obtained from a patient treated with radiotherapy plus ipilimumab. These TCRs come from a human donor with non-small cell lung cancer whose response to radiotherapy plus ipilimumab could not be evaluated.

This clone has a single count. The chain recombines TRBV7-9 with TRBJ1-1; no clear D gene. The V gene's germline CDR1 is SEHNR and CDR2 FQNEAQ (reference sequence). Deletions cut 4 bases from V and 4 bases from J, with 7 bases between. The CDR3 length is 12 residues. DNA of the CDR3: TGTGCCAGCAGCTCGCTATCCACTGAAGCTTTCTTT. Translated: CASSSLSTEAFF.

The chain carries TRBV9 and TRBJ1-1; D not certain. From germline, CDR1 is SGDLS and CDR2 YYNGEE. The CDR3 is 14 residues long. Between the trimmed V and J ends, which lost 4 bases and 1 base, there was a span of 11 bases. This CDR3 is CASSSLAGNTEAFF. The CDR3 DNA is TGTGCCAGCAGCTCCCTGGCGGGGAACACTGAAGCTTTCTTT.

DNA of the CDR3: TGTGCCAGCAGCCATCGGGATCTCAATCAGCCCCAGCATTTT. It encodes CASSHRDLNQPQHF. The V call is TRBV7-8, the J call TRBJ1-5, with D uncertain. The CDR3 totals 14 residues. Germline CDR1 reads SGHVS; CDR2 reads FQNEAQ. Trimming removed 5 bases from V and 3 bases from J, with 11 bases in between.

V usage is TRBV29-1 and J usage is TRBJ1-1, with unresolved D. The germline CDR1 and CDR2 sequences are SQVTM and ANQGSEA. This CDR3 region has 12 residues. The V gene lost 3 bases and the J gene lost 4 bases, with 9 bases spanning the gap. The CDR3 nucleotides read TGCAGCGTTGAGCGGGGTGGCACTGAAGCTTTCTTT. Protein product: CSVERGGTEAFF.

This rearrangement joins TRBV4-3 to TRBJ2-7; D may be TRBD2 (5 bases). V was shortened by 1 base and J by 3 bases, with 13 bases between the two germline ends. This CDR3 has 15 amino acids. The germline gives CDR1 LGHNA, CDR2 YSLEER. CDR3 DNA sequence: TGCGCCAGCAGCCAAGGCCCTAGCCTTATCTACGAGCAGTACTTC. Translated: CASSQGPSLIYEQYF.

This clone has just a few counts. The chain is built from TRBV1 and TRBJ2-7; the table's D call, TRBD2, was not checked against the DNA. TRBV1 is an annotated pseudogene. The CDR3 is 15 residues long. This CDR3 reads CTSSQRRGSSYEQYF. CDR3 DNA sequence: TGCACCAGCAGCCAAAGGCGGGGGAGCTCCTACGAGCAGTACTTC.

With respect to this clone: Relative to the germline gene, one junction end is altered; a read error may explain this. The rearrangement joins TRBV7-7 to TRBJ2-1; no definite D call. Looked up from germline, CDR1 is SSHAT and CDR2 is FNYEAQ (reference sequence). The CDR3 is 13 amino acids. The CDR3 sequence: CASSLRLNNEQFF. CDR3 bases: TGTGCTAGCAGCTTAAGACTTAACAATGAGCAGTTCTTC. The whole variable domain, remainder taken from reference TRBV7-7 and TRBJ2-1, is GAGVSQSPRYKVTKRGQDVTLRCDPISSHATLYWYQQALGQGPEFLTYFNYEAQPDKSGLPSDRFSAERPEGSISTLTIQRTEQRDSAMYRCASSLRLNNEQFFGPGTRLTVL.

This clone occurred a few times. The chain joins TRBV18 to TRBJ1-1; 10 bases fit TRBD1. Germline V gives CDR1 KGHSH, CDR2 LQKENI. CDR3 length equals 14 residues. V lost 3 bases and J lost 7; bases outside the gene matches: 5. This chain's CDR3 is CASSPGTGDGEAFF. CDR3 coding DNA: TGTGCCAGCTCACCCGGGACAGGGGATGGTGAAGCTTTCTTT.

The chain couples TRBV5-5 to TRBJ2-7, with 12 bases lining up with TRBD1. This CDR3 contains 16 residues. V gave up 4 bases and J gave up 5 bases; unmatched junction bases: 10. Germline CDR1 is SGHKS and CDR2 is YYEKEE (reference sequence). The CDR3 sequence is CASSQAGTGGVHEQYF. CDR3 nucleotides: TGTGCCAGCAGCCAAGCCGGGACAGGGGGCGTCCACGAGCAGTACTTC.

This clone was observed a single time. This chain connects TRBV6-5 to TRBJ1-3; D call uncertain. Germline CDR1 MNHEY, CDR2 SVGAGI. Trimming pared 2 bases from V and 0 bases from J, leaving 8 bases between. This CDR3 comprises 15 residues. The CDR3 reads CASSYVGFSGNTIYF. In DNA, the CDR3 is TGTGCCAGCAGTTACGTTGGCTTCTCTGGAAACACCATATATTTT.

The DNA of the CDR3 is TGTGCCAGCAGCTCGGGACAGGGTAATGAAAAACTGTTTTTT. Amino acids: CASSSGQGNEKLFF. This chain uses TRBV7-9 with TRBJ1-4; 9 positions match TRBD1. Losses at the gene ends were 4 bases for V and 4 bases for J; bases not matched to a gene: 1. The CDR3 consists of 14 residues. Looked up from germline, CDR1 is SEHNR and CDR2 is FQNEAQ (reference sequence).

The chain uses TRBV7-2 and TRBJ2-7, with TRBD1 identical over 8 bases. Losses at the gene ends were 0 bases for V and 0 bases for J; bases not matched to a gene: 7. Per the germline V gene, CDR1 is SGHTA and CDR2 is FQGNSA. This CDR3 is built from 17 residues. Here the CDR3 reads CASSLASNRGASYEQYF. Here the CDR3 DNA reads TGTGCCAGCAGCTTAGCGTCGAACAGGGGGGCCTCCTACGAGCAGTACTTC.

In nucleotides, the CDR3 is TGTGCCAGCGCTACCGGGACTAGCGGCACAGATACGCAGTATTTT. Its protein is CASATGTSGTDTQYF. The gene calls are TRBV7-9 and TRBJ2-3; 10 nucleotides line up with TRBD2. CDR1 SEHNR and CDR2 FQNEAQ come from the germline V gene (reference sequence). V dropped 8 bases and J dropped 1; count of bases not matched to a gene: 6. The CDR3 runs 15 residues.

The rearrangement uses TRBV6-1 and TRBJ1-1; D may be TRBD1 (6 bases). Trimming shortened V by 5 bases and J by 1 base, and 14 bases separated the two germline ends. The CDR3 consists of 15 residues. CDR1 and CDR2 (germline): MNHNS, SASEGT. CDR3 bases: TGTGCCAGCAGTAACCTTCAGGGGTGGAACACTGAAGCTTTCTTT. Translated: CASSNLQGWNTEAFF.

This clone occurred once. The chain carries TRBV6-5 and TRBJ2-7; 10 bases match TRBD1. Germline CDR1 MNHEY, CDR2 SVGAGI. V was clipped by 1 base and J by 2 bases; unmatched bases: 2. The CDR3 is made up of 15 amino acids. CDR3 nucleotide sequence: TGTGCCAGCAGTTACTACGGACAGGGGGCCTACGAGCAGTACTTC. This translates into CASSYYGQGAYEQYF.

V and J are TRBV11-2 and TRBJ1-6; 7 bases fit TRBD1. The V and J ends lost 7 bases and 4 bases, in that order; junction bases with no gene match: 7. Germline V CDR1 and CDR2: SGHAT, FQNNGV. The CDR3 runs 15 residues. CDR3 nucleotide sequence: TGTGCCAGCACACTGACAGGGCCTTATAATTCACCCCTCCACTTT. Translating it yields CASTLTGPYNSPLHF.

The chain combines TRBV19 with TRBJ1-5, with no clear D. V was pared by 7 bases and J by 4 bases, with 17 bases between. Looked up from germline, CDR1 is LNHDA and CDR2 is SQIVND (reference sequence). This CDR3 is 15 amino acids long. CDR3 residues: CASNSPAEGNQPQHF. Here the CDR3 DNA reads TGTGCCAGTAATTCCCCGGCTGAGGGTAATCAGCCCCAGCATTTT.

The gene calls are TRBV28 and TRBJ2-7, with 8 nucleotides matching TRBD1. V gave up 4 bases and J gave up 4 bases; unmatched junction bases: 9. Germline V lookup: CDR1 MDHEN, CDR2 SYDVKM. This CDR3 has 15 amino acids. The CDR3 sequence is CASSSSGTGGYEQYF. The CDR3 bases are TGTGCCAGCAGTTCCTCCGGGACAGGTGGGTACGAGCAGTACTTC.

This sequence joins TRBV29-1 and TRBJ2-5, with D possibly being TRBD2 (6 bases). The end of the DNA fits TRBJ2-7 better, so the J call may be wrong. Germline values: CDR1 SQVTM, CDR2 ANQGSEA. The CDR3 has 11 residues. The CDR3 reads CSVVRGGEQYF. The CDR3 DNA reads as TGCAGCGTTGTAAGGGGAGGCGAGCAGTACTTC.

The V call is TRBV29-1, the J call TRBJ2-5; D is perhaps TRBD2 (7 bases). CDR1 is SQVTM, CDR2 ANQGSEA, per germline. The CDR3 is 13 amino acids. V gave up 4 bases and J gave up 5 bases, with 14 bases separating them. The CDR3: CSVAPGGPETQYF. The CDR3 coding sequence is TGCAGCGTTGCGCCGGGGGGCCCGGAGACCCAGTACTTC.

The rearrangement links TRBV30 to TRBJ2-5, with D perhaps matching TRBD1 (5 bases). Germline V gene sequence: CDR1 GTSNPN, CDR2 SVGIG (reference sequence). The V end was cut by 0 bases, the J end by 4 bases, with 6 bases between. The CDR3 runs 12 residues. The CDR3 reads CAWSVDRETQYF. The CDR3 DNA reads TGTGCCTGGAGTGTAGACAGAGAGACCCAGTACTTC.

This rearrangement joins TRBV5-5 to TRBJ2-5; the D gene is possibly TRBD1 (6 bases). Trimming removed 4 bases at V and 0 bases at J, with 19 bases between. The V gene's germline CDR1 is SGHKS and CDR2 YYEKEE (reference sequence). This CDR3 has 17 residues. The CDR3 bases are TGTGCCAGCAGCCCCTTCGGGACATCAATACACCAAGAGACCCAGTACTTC. Translated, it gives CASSPFGTSIHQETQYF.

V and J are TRBV11-2 and TRBJ1-2; D ambiguous. This CDR3 has 13 amino acids. V shed 3 bases and J shed 4 bases, with 9 bases lying between them. CDR1 SGHAT and CDR2 FQNNGV come from the germline V gene. The CDR3 sequence is CASSLREAYGYTF. Here the CDR3 DNA reads TGTGCCAGCAGCTTGCGGGAAGCCTATGGCTACACCTTC.

This clone occurred once. The chain carries TRBV28 and TRBJ2-7; TRBD1 agrees at 11 bases. The CDR3 has 15 amino acids. CDR1 MDHEN and CDR2 SYDVKM come from the germline V gene. Trimming cost V 0 bases and J 5 bases; bases outside gene matches: 3. CDR3 loop: CASSLWGTGGHEQYF. CDR3 nucleotide sequence: TGTGCCAGCAGTTTATGGGGGACAGGGGGTCACGAGCAGTACTTC. Variable domain in full (rest from reference TRBV28 and TRBJ2-7): DVKVTQSSRYLVKRTGEKVFLECVQDMDHENMFWYRQDPGLGLRLIYFSYDVKMKEKGDIPEGYSVSREKKERFSLILESASTNQTSMYLCASSLWGTGGHEQYFGPGTRLTVT.

The gene calls are TRBV5-1 and TRBJ2-1, with 9 bases aligning to TRBD2. This CDR3 region has 17 residues. The V gene end was trimmed by 6 bases and the J gene end by 9 bases; junction bases not matched to a gene: 19. Per germline, CDR1 SGHRS and CDR2 YFSETQ. This CDR3 reads CASTPVGGGVLWGEQFF. Written as DNA, the CDR3 is TGCGCCAGCACCCCGGTTGGCGGGGGGGTTCTGTGGGGTGAGCAGTTCTTC.

This sequence joins TRBV5-1 and TRBJ2-7; TRBD2 agrees at 7 bases. The trim removed 0 bases at V and 0 bases at J, leaving 6 bases unmatched. This CDR3 spans 16 amino acids. CDR1 is SGHRS and CDR2 is YFSETQ in the germline V gene. CDR3 nucleotide sequence: TGCGCCAGCAGCTTGGGGCTAGCGGAATTCTCCTACGAGCAGTACTTC. This codes for CASSLGLAEFSYEQYF.

This clone was seen only once. The V call is TRBV19, the J call TRBJ1-3; D is ambiguous. The V end lost 6 bases, the J end lost 2 bases, and 14 bases lay between the germline ends. The CDR3 loop spans 15 amino acids. Germline assignment: CDR1 LNHDA and CDR2 SQIVND (reference sequence). The CDR3 protein is CASRVSGLTGNTIYF. Here the CDR3 DNA reads TGTGCCAGTAGGGTCAGCGGTTTAACTGGAAACACCATATATTTT.